The 26 T cell receptor beta chains reported below all come from one sample, sequenced in a study of OX40 agonist ivuxolimab in advanced cancers. This table comes from immunoSEQ multiplex PCR, and its TCRdb copy is limited to in-frame clones, with some not included. There are about 60,000 clones in the sample; approximately 86% occur only once, and roughly 12% lies in the top ten. Sequencing used CD4+ or CD8+ T cells sorted from blood, obtained in a trial of the OX40 agonist ivuxolimab. All receptors derive from an adult with an advanced solid tumor such as melanoma, head and neck, liver or kidney cancer.

This sequence joins TRBV7-2 and TRBJ2-1; 10 positions match TRBD2. Germline V CDR1 and CDR2: SGHTA, FQGNSA. V shed 5 bases, J shed 7 bases, and the junction held 17 bases outside the gene matches. This CDR3 is built from 18 residues. In nucleotides, the CDR3 is TGTGCCAGCAGCCCAACCCCGGGTAGACTAGCGGGCCCGAATGAGCAGTTCTTC. This translates into CASSPTPGRLAGPNEQFF. The variable domain in full, completed from reference TRBV7-2 and TRBJ2-1, reads GAGVSQSPSNKVTEKGKDVELRCDPISGHTALYWYRQSLGQGLEFLIYFQGNSAPDKSGLPSDRFSAERTGGSVSTLTIQRTQQEDSAVYLCASSPTPGRLAGPNEQFFGPGTRLTVL.

This chain connects TRBV5-8 to TRBJ1-1; no clear D. Germline V gene data show CDR1 as SGHTS and CDR2 as YDEGEE. CDR3 length: 16 amino acids. The V and J ends lost 3 bases and 0 bases respectively, with 15 bases between them. This CDR3 reads CASSSSGYYLNTEAFF. For the CDR3, the DNA is TGTGCCAGCAGCTCAAGCGGATACTATTTGAACACTGAAGCTTTCTTT.

The gene calls are TRBV13 and TRBJ2-1; possible D gene TRBD2, 7 bases. Trimming took 7 bases from V and 3 from J, leaving 22 bases between them. Germline V gene data show CDR1 as PRHDT and CDR2 as FYEKMQ (reference sequence). This CDR3 spans 17 amino acids. The CDR3 loop reads CASTPEGGGPNYNEQFF. CDR3 DNA sequence: TGTGCCAGCACCCCGGAGGGGGGGGGCCCAAACTACAATGAGCAGTTCTTC.

This clone was picked up a small number of times. This chain connects TRBV29-1 to TRBJ2-1, with unresolved D. The germline V gene has CDR1 SQVTM and CDR2 ANQGSEA. Trimming took 3 bases from V and 3 from J, leaving 6 bases between them. The CDR3 loop spans 12 amino acids. The CDR3 loop is CSVDPFYNEQFF. The CDR3, as DNA: TGCAGCGTTGATCCTTTCTACAATGAGCAGTTCTTC.

The J gene is TRBJ2-7, the V gene TRBV27; weak D call: TRBD1 (5 bases). The CDR3 spans 13 residues. Germline CDR1 reads MNHEY; CDR2 reads SMNVEV (reference sequence). Trimming pared 5 bases from V and 1 base from J, leaving 9 bases between. The CDR3 loop is CASSRRGSYEQYF. CDR3 nucleotides: TGTGCCAGCAGTCGAAGGGGTTCCTACGAGCAGTACTTC.

The chain has TRBV29-1 and TRBJ2-7; tentative D call: TRBD1 (5 bases). Germline V gene data show CDR1 as SQVTM and CDR2 as ANQGSEA. V was clipped by 3 bases and J by 0 bases, with 12 bases between them. The CDR3 runs to 14 residues. CDR3 amino acids: CSVETVDPSYEQYF. Here the CDR3 DNA reads TGCAGCGTTGAGACAGTGGACCCCTCCTACGAGCAGTACTTC.

This chain joins TRBV7-8 and TRBJ2-7; D gene uncertain. Trimming shortened V by 1 base and J by 6 bases, and 10 bases separated the two germline ends. The CDR3 runs 13 residues. Germline CDR1 and CDR2: SGHVS and FQNEAQ. The CDR3 region is CASSLGTSLEQYF. The CDR3, as DNA: TGTGCCAGCAGCTTAGGGACCTCTCTCGAGCAGTACTTC. The whole variable domain, remainder taken from reference TRBV7-8 and TRBJ2-7, is GAGVSQSPRYKVAKRGQDVALRCDPISGHVSLFWYQQALGQGPEFLTYFQNEAQLDKSGLPSDRFFAERPEGSVSTLKIQRTQQEDSAVYLCASSLGTSLEQYFGPGTRLTVT.

V gene TRBV5-6 combines with J gene TRBJ1-1, with a possible D match to TRBD1 (6 bases). The germline V gene has CDR1 SGHDT and CDR2 YYEEEE. This CDR3 region has 13 residues. Deletions cut 2 bases from V and 3 bases from J, with 8 bases between. In DNA form, the CDR3 reads TGTGCCAGCAGCTTTACAGGGCACACTGAAGCTTTCTTT. Amino acids: CASSFTGHTEAFF.

This rearrangement joins TRBV27 to TRBJ2-2; D possibly corresponds to TRBD2 (7 bases). The CDR3 length is 15 residues. CDR1 and CDR2 (germline): MNHEY, SMNVEV (reference sequence). Trimming cost V 7 bases and J 2 bases, with 14 bases left between them. CDR3 loop: CASTQGGLNTGELFF. DNA of the CDR3: TGTGCCAGCACCCAAGGGGGACTAAACACCGGGGAGCTGTTTTTT.

The V and J genes are TRBV11-2 and TRBJ2-2, with D unresolved. The germline CDR1 and CDR2 sequences are SGHAT and FQNNGV. V was clipped by 4 bases and J by 4 bases, with 10 bases between them. The CDR3 has 14 residues. Here the CDR3 DNA reads TGTGCCAGCAGCTCTGTAGGGCCCACCGGGGAGCTGTTTTTT. This translates into CASSSVGPTGELFF.

A remark on this clone: The junction and the germline gene differ at one end; a read error may be behind it. The rearrangement uses TRBV2 and TRBJ2-7; D might be TRBD2 (5 bases). The length of the CDR3 is 14 residues. Looked up from germline, CDR1 is SNHLY and CDR2 is FYNNEI. DNA for the CDR3: TGTGCCAGCAGGGAAGCTCCCCGAGGGTACGAGCAGTACTTC. It is translated as CASREAPRGYEQYF.

The V gene is TRBV5-8, the J gene TRBJ1-2, with D maybe TRBD1 (5 bases). Germline CDR1 reads SGHTS; CDR2 reads YDEGEE. Trimming took off 0 bases at V and 2 bases at J, with 20 bases between the two ends. The CDR3 is 18 residues long. Written as DNA, the CDR3 is TGTGCCAGCAGCTTGGCCGAAAGAAAAAGACAGAGGAACTATGGCTACACCTTC. Translated, it gives CASSLAERKRQRNYGYTF.

The chain joins TRBV4-1 to TRBJ1-6; 8 bases agree with TRBD1. This CDR3 comprises 16 residues. Trimming at V came to 1 base and at J to 8 bases, leaving 7 bases not matched to a gene. CDR1 is MGHRA, CDR2 YSYEKL, per germline. The chain's CDR3 is CASSQAPGTGHSPLHF. DNA of the CDR3: TGCGCCAGCAGCCAAGCCCCCGGGACAGGCCATTCACCCCTCCACTTT.

The chain uses TRBV7-9 and TRBJ2-1, with TRBD1 as a possible D gene (7 bases). This CDR3 contains 16 residues. Trimming took off 2 bases at V and 8 bases at J, with 19 bases between the two ends. Per germline, CDR1 SEHNR and CDR2 FQNEAQ (reference sequence). This CDR3 reads CASSLPQGGLDYEQFF. CDR3 nucleotide sequence: TGTGCCAGCAGCTTACCCCAGGGGGGTCTTGACTATGAGCAGTTCTTC.

V and J are TRBV6-5 and TRBJ1-2; D perhaps matches TRBD1 (6 bases). Trimming removed 5 bases at V and 5 bases at J, with 15 bases between. This CDR3 has 14 amino acids. Germline lookup yields CDR1 MNHEY and CDR2 SVGAGI. CDR3: CASSPRRGTYGYTF. The CDR3 nucleotides read TGTGCCAGCAGTCCCCGGAGGGGGACATATGGCTACACCTTC.

This clone was recorded only once. The chain combines TRBV5-1 with TRBJ1-1; 7 bases are shared with TRBD1. Germline lookup yields CDR1 SGHRS and CDR2 YFSETQ. This CDR3 region has 14 residues. J lost 4 bases, V lost 0 bases, and 3 bases had no gene match. The chain's CDR3 is CASSLEGAGTEAFF. In nucleotides, the CDR3 is TGCGCCAGCAGCTTGGAGGGGGCGGGCACTGAAGCTTTCTTT.

A few counts support this clone. The chain is built from TRBV6-5 and TRBJ1-1; possibly TRBD1 for D (5 bases). This CDR3 is 12 amino acids long. Germline-derived CDR1 and CDR2 are MNHEY and SVGAGI. Trimming pared 4 bases from V and 7 bases from J, leaving 10 bases between. CDR3 sequence: CASSWAGNEAFF. CDR3 in DNA: TGTGCCAGCAGTTGGGCAGGGAATGAAGCTTTCTTT.

This sequence joins TRBV7-2 and TRBJ2-7; 9 nucleotides agree with TRBD2. The germline V gene has CDR1 SGHTA and CDR2 FQGNSA. V lost 1 base, J lost 4 bases, and 2 bases stayed unmatched. This CDR3 region has 14 residues. The CDR3 loop is CASSLDSGGYEQYF. The CDR3 nucleotides read TGTGCCAGCAGCTTAGATAGCGGGGGTTACGAGCAGTACTTC. The full variable domain, completed using reference TRBV7-2 and TRBJ2-7, is GAGVSQSPSNKVTEKGKDVELRCDPISGHTALYWYRQSLGQGLEFLIYFQGNSAPDKSGLPSDRFSAERTGGSVSTLTIQRTQQEDSAVYLCASSLDSGGYEQYFGPGTRLTVT.

The genes are TRBV27 and TRBJ2-3; no firm D call. Trimming took 5 bases from V and 4 from J, leaving 13 bases between them. This CDR3 has 14 residues. Germline V lookup: CDR1 MNHEY, CDR2 SMNVEV (reference sequence). CDR3 region: CASSPPEAADTQYF. Here the CDR3 DNA reads TGTGCCAGCAGTCCGCCCGAGGCGGCAGATACGCAGTATTTT.

The chain uses TRBV4-3 and TRBJ1-2, with TRBD1 matching over 9 bases. Trimming removed 0 bases from V and 8 bases from J; junction bases left unmatched: 13. The CDR3 is 17 amino acids. Germline values: CDR1 LGHNA, CDR2 YSLEER. The CDR3 spells CASSQDWRDRAVKGYTF. The CDR3 DNA is TGCGCCAGCAGCCAAGATTGGCGGGACAGGGCGGTTAAGGGCTACACCTTC.

V is TRBV19 and J is TRBJ2-5; either TRBD1 or TRBD2 may supply D (5 bases each). CDR3 length: 13 amino acids. The V gene lost 5 bases and the J gene lost 2 bases, with 9 bases spanning the gap. Germline V gene lookup returns CDR1 LNHDA and CDR2 SQIVND (reference sequence). The CDR3 sequence: CASSVGPQETQYF. The DNA of the CDR3 is TGTGCCAGTAGTGTGGGACCACAAGAGACCCAGTACTTC.

The chain couples TRBV6-5 to TRBJ1-6; 7 positions match TRBD1. With V trimmed by 7 bases and J by 10 bases, 13 bases remained unmatched. Germline-derived CDR1 and CDR2 are MNHEY and SVGAGI. This CDR3 has 15 residues. CDR3 region: CASTPPRQGDSPLHF. CDR3 sequence (DNA): TGTGCCAGCACCCCCCCCCGACAGGGTGACTCACCCCTCCACTTT.

The rearrangement uses TRBV7-2 and TRBJ1-1, with D hard to call. The germline V and J ends were trimmed by 1 base and 4 bases, with 7 bases remaining between them. The germline CDR1 and CDR2 sequences are SGHTA and FQGNSA. This CDR3 has 13 amino acids. The CDR3 reads CASSLGSSTEAFF. Here the CDR3 DNA reads TGTGCCAGCAGCTTAGGGAGCAGCACTGAAGCTTTCTTT. The variable domain in full, with the rest retrieved from reference TRBV7-2 and TRBJ1-1, is GAGVSQSPSNKVTEKGKDVELRCDPISGHTALYWYRQSLGQGLEFLIYFQGNSAPDKSGLPSDRFSAERTGGSVSTLTIQRTQQEDSAVYLCASSLGSSTEAFFGQGTRLTVV.

The rearrangement uses TRBV7-2 and TRBJ2-3; a weak D match, TRBD2 (6 bases). CDR1 is SGHTA and CDR2 is FQGNSA in the germline V gene. Trimming shortened V by 4 bases and J by 4 bases, and 12 bases separated the two germline ends. This CDR3 region has 14 residues. CDR3 sequence: CASSSLGGPDTQYF. The CDR3 bases are TGTGCCAGCAGCTCCCTCGGGGGACCAGATACGCAGTATTTT.

The gene calls are TRBV9 and TRBJ2-2, with D maybe TRBD1 (6 bases). The CDR3 has 15 amino acids. The V gene lost 4 bases and the J gene lost 4 bases, with 14 bases spanning the gap. Germline V lookup: CDR1 SGDLS, CDR2 YYNGEE. This CDR3 is CASSPRTAGTGELFF. The CDR3 region has the DNA TGTGCCAGCAGCCCACGGACAGCAGGCACCGGGGAGCTGTTTTTT.

This chain joins TRBV6-6 and TRBJ1-5; D is undetermined. The V end lost 10 bases, the J end lost 9 bases, and 22 bases lay between the germline ends. The CDR3 extends over 14 amino acids. The germline V gene encodes CDR1 MNHNY and CDR2 SVGAGI (reference sequence). This CDR3 reads CATSPVRALMPQHF. The CDR3 DNA is TGTGCCACCTCCCCCGTGAGGGCCCTGATGCCCCAGCATTTT.